This passage covers 2 T cell receptor beta chains from one sample sequenced in a study of T cells in Graves' hyperthyroidism and ophthalmopathy. RNA transcripts provided the source from which TCR beta CDR3 regions were amplified. Using the HTBI primer set, a first-round RT-PCR was run on the TCR CDR3. In TCRdb, the multiplex PCR reads were re-called with MiXCR into one record per CDR3 protein. The table records approximately 500,000 distinct CDR3 sequences, roughly 46% of them present only once. Sequencing was done on a sample of peripheral blood or thyroid tissue (not recorded which). Receptors originate from a woman between 18 and 29 years old with Graves' hyperthyroidism.

This chain links TRBV4-3 with TRBJ2-7; TRBD2 matches 9 bases. The J call could be wrong; TRBJ2-1 is a better fit for the DNA end. Germline CDR1 is LGHNA and CDR2 is YSLEER. The CDR3 extends over 16 amino acids. The DNA for the CDR3 is TGCGCCAGCAGCCAAGTTTGGGCTAGCGGGGACAATGAGCAGTTCTTC. Amino acid sequence: CASSQVWASGDNEQFF.

The chain carries TRBV20-1 and TRBJ1-2; 7 bases agree with TRBD1. Germline CDR1 and CDR2: DFQATT and SNEGSKA (reference sequence). V shed 6 bases and J 3 bases; nucleotides not matched to a gene: 7. This CDR3 has 13 residues. The CDR3 sequence: CSATDRADYGYTF. For the CDR3, the DNA is TGCAGTGCCACTGACAGGGCAGACTATGGCTACACCTTC.